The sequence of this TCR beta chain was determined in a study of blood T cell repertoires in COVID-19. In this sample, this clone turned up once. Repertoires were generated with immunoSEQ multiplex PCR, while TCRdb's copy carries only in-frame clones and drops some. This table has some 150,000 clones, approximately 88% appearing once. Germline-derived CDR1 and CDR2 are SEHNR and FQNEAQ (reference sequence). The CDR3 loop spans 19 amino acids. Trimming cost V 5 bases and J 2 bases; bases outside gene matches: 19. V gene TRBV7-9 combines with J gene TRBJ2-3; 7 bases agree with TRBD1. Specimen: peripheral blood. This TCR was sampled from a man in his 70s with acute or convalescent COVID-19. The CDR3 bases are TGTGCCAGCAGCAAATTGAGTAACAGGGGCGTGGGTTACACAGATACGCAGTATTTT. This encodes CASSKLSNRGVGYTDTQYF.